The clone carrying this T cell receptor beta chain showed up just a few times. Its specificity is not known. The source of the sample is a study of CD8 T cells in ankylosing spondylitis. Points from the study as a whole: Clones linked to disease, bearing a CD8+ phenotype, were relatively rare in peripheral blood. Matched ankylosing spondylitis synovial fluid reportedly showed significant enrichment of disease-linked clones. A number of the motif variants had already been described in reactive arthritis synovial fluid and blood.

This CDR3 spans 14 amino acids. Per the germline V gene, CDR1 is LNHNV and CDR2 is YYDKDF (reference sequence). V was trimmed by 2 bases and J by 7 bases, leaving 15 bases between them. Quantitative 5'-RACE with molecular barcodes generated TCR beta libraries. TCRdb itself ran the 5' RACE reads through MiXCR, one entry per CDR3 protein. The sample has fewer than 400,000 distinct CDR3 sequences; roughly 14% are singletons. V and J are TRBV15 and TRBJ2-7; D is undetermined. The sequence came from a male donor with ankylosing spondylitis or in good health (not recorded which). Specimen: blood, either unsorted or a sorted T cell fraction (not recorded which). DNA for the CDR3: TGTGCCACCAGCAGACCCCCGAACTGGGTAGAGCAGTACTTC. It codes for CATSRPPNWVEQYF.